The 18 T cell receptor beta chains reported below all come from one sample, sequenced in a study of Tregs in tolerant kidney transplant recipients. The data were produced by immunoSEQ multiplex PCR, yet TCRdb's version contains in-frame clones alone and is incomplete. The sample records about 240,000 clones, about 80% being singletons. The sequenced sample consisted of CD4+ T cells from blood. Receptors were obtained from a human donor in good health.

Comment on this clone: Additional DNA sequences in this sample encode the identical CDR3. This chain uses TRBV11-3 with TRBJ2-5; D remains unclear. V lost 2 bases and J lost 5, with 12 bases in between. This CDR3 has 14 residues. CDR1 is SGHNT and CDR2 is YENEEA in the germline V gene. CDR3 sequence: CASSLTAGGETQYF. The CDR3 DNA follows: TGTGCCAGCAGCTTAACCGCAGGTGGGGAGACCCAGTACTTC.

V is TRBV2 and J is TRBJ1-2; D remains unclear. The V end was cut by 8 bases, the J end by 4 bases, with 17 bases between. The CDR3 has 14 residues. Germline V gene data show CDR1 as SNHLY and CDR2 as FYNNEI. This chain's CDR3 is CASRAGARGYGYTF. In nucleotides, the CDR3 is TGTGCCAGCCGCGCTGGAGCTCGGGGCTATGGCTACACCTTC. The full variable domain, with the rest looked up from reference TRBV2 and TRBJ1-2, is EPEVTQTPSHQVTQMGQEVILRCVPISNHLYFYWYRQILGQKVEFLVSFYNNEISEKSEIFDDQFSVERPDGSNFTLKIRSTKLEDSAMYFCASRAGARGYGYTFGSGTRLTVV.

The CDR3 DNA sequence: TGTGCCAGCAGGGACAGCCTCTATGGCTACACCTTC. Translation: CASRDSLYGYTF. The chain couples TRBV27 to TRBJ1-2; D perhaps matches TRBD1 (6 bases). There are 12 residues in the CDR3. Trimming left V 6 bases short and J 4 bases short, with 9 bases between. CDR1 and CDR2 from the germline V gene are MNHEY and SMNVEV (reference sequence).

The rearrangement uses TRBV9 and TRBJ1-6; D is uncertain. Per the germline V gene, CDR1 is SGDLS and CDR2 is YYNGEE. Trimming took off 1 base at V and 9 bases at J, with 11 bases between the two ends. CDR3 size: 14 residues. The CDR3 loop is CASSVKGTGSPLHF. DNA of the CDR3: TGTGCCAGCAGCGTAAAGGGTACCGGTTCACCCCTCCACTTT. Based on the CDR3 plus reference TRBV9 and TRBJ1-6, the full variable domain is DSGVTQTPKHLITATGQRVTLRCSPRSGDLSVYWYQQSLDQGLQFLIQYYNGEERAKGNILERFSAQQFPDLHSELNLSSLELGDSALYFCASSVKGTGSPLHFGNGTRLTVT.

The V call is TRBV11-2, the J call TRBJ2-3, with D maybe TRBD1 (5 bases). The germline CDR1 and CDR2 sequences are SGHAT and FQNNGV. The V end lost 1 base, the J end lost 7 bases, and 12 bases lay between the germline ends. The CDR3 spans 14 residues. CDR3 sequence (DNA): TGTGCCAGCAGCTTAGGGCAGGGATTGAATACGCAGTATTTT. Translated: CASSLGQGLNTQYF.

The chain links TRBV19 to TRBJ1-5, with no clear D. CDR1 is LNHDA, CDR2 SQIVND, per germline (reference sequence). Trimming cost V 6 bases and J 7 bases, with 10 bases left between them. CDR3 size: 12 residues. CDR3 sequence: CASSMGSQPQHF. The CDR3, as DNA: TGTGCCAGTAGCATGGGATCGCAGCCCCAGCATTTT.

Concerning this clone itself: Different DNA sequences within this sample yield the same CDR3. The J gene is TRBJ2-3, the V gene TRBV27, with a weak D call TRBD2 (6 bases). This CDR3 contains 15 residues. Trimming took 8 bases from V and 6 from J, leaving 21 bases between them. Germline CDR1 is MNHEY and CDR2 is SMNVEV (reference sequence). DNA of the CDR3: TGTGCCAGCTCTACCTGGGGAGGCCCCACGGATACGCAGTATTTT. This codes for CASSTWGGPTDTQYF.

The CDR3 nucleotides are TGCGCCAGCAGCGCGGCTAGCGGGGTGGTAGATACGCAGTATTTT. The encoded protein is CASSAASGVVDTQYF. This chain links TRBV10-1 with TRBJ2-3, with 9 bases fitting TRBD2. CDR3 length: 15 amino acids. Looked up from germline, CDR1 is WNHNN and CDR2 is SYGVQD (reference sequence). V trimming: 6 bases; J trimming: 5 bases; junction bases outside the gene matches: 9.

The CDR3 coding sequence is TGTGCCAACGCAGGTACGCAGTATTTT. Amino acid sequence: CANAGTQYF. The chain joins TRBV14 to TRBJ2-3; D uncertain. Germline loops: CDR1 SGHDN, CDR2 FVKESK. This CDR3 comprises 9 residues. V lost 10 bases to trimming and J lost 8 bases, with 7 bases between them.

The genes are TRBV5-1 and TRBJ2-4; 7 nucleotides match TRBD1. The CDR3 extends over 17 amino acids. CDR1 and CDR2 from the germline V gene are SGHRS and YFSETQ. The J segment lost 3 bases and the V segment lost 0 bases, leaving 9 bases of the junction unmatched. CDR3 region: CASSLGQGILNKNIQYF. CDR3 nucleotides: TGCGCCAGCAGCTTGGGACAGGGAATCCTAAACAAAAACATTCAGTACTTC.

The chain couples TRBV6-5 to TRBJ1-3, with D perhaps TRBD1 (5 bases). There are 14 residues in the CDR3. Trimming removed 5 bases at V and 0 bases at J, with 8 bases between. Germline CDR1 is MNHEY and CDR2 is SVGAGI. The CDR3 sequence is CASSQGISGNTIYF. The CDR3 DNA follows: TGTGCCAGCAGTCAGGGTATCTCTGGAAACACCATATATTTT.

V is TRBV10-2 and J is TRBJ1-3; the D is unclear. The CDR3 is made up of 13 amino acids. CDR1 is WSHSY and CDR2 is SAAADI in the germline V gene. The V and J ends lost 5 bases and 0 bases respectively, with 5 bases between them. CDR3 in DNA: TGCGCCAGCAGTTCCAGCTCTGGAAACACCATATATTTT. As protein: CASSSSSGNTIYF.

This sequence joins TRBV18 and TRBJ1-2, with TRBD1 as a possible D gene (5 bases). CDR1 and CDR2 (germline): KGHSH, LQKENI. The CDR3 length is 17 residues. The V and J ends lost 5 bases and 4 bases respectively, with 23 bases between them. The CDR3 DNA sequence: TGTGCCAGCTCATCCACCGAGCGGCAGGGCCTAAGCTATGGCTACACCTTC. It yields the protein CASSSTERQGLSYGYTF. Full variable domain (missing parts from reference TRBV18 and TRBJ1-2): NAGVMQNPRHLVRRRGQEARLRCSPMKGHSHVYWYRQLPEEGLKFMVYLQKENIIDESGMPKERFSAEFPKEGPSILRIQQVVRGDSAAYFCASSSTERQGLSYGYTFGSGTRLTVV.

The gene calls are TRBV7-6 and TRBJ1-1; D is possibly TRBD1 (5 bases). CDR1 is SGHVS, CDR2 FNYEAQ, per germline. The CDR3 sequence is 16 residues long. Trimming removed 1 base at V and 0 bases at J, with 12 bases between. The CDR3 spells CASSLGQGVVNTEAFF. The CDR3 DNA reads as TGTGCCAGCAGCTTAGGGCAGGGAGTGGTGAACACTGAAGCTTTCTTT. Complete variable domain (other parts from reference TRBV7-6 and TRBJ1-1): GAGVSQSPRYKVTKRGQDVALRCDPISGHVSLYWYRQALGQGPEFLTYFNYEAQQDKSGLPNDRFSAERPEGSISTLTIQRTEQRDSAMYRCASSLGQGVVNTEAFFGQGTRLTVV.

The CDR3 sequence is CASSSSGAFTDTQYF. DNA for the CDR3: TGTGCCAGTAGTAGTAGCGGGGCTTTCACAGATACGCAGTATTTT. The chain recombines TRBV19 with TRBJ2-3; 8 bases are a match to TRBD2. The germline V gene encodes CDR1 LNHDA and CDR2 SQIVND (reference sequence). The length of the CDR3 is 15 residues. The ends lost 4 bases at V and 2 bases at J; junction bases unmatched: 5.

This clone has a single count. Other DNA sequences from this sample encode an identical CDR3 as well. The V gene is TRBV5-1, the J gene TRBJ2-7; 7 positions agree with TRBD2. Germline CDR1 SGHRS, CDR2 YFSETQ. Germline trimming cut 4 bases from V and 2 bases from J; bases unmatched to any gene: 15. The CDR3 covers 17 residues. CDR3 sequence (DNA): TGCGCCAGCAGCGCCGGGCGGGCGCCTAGCGGCCCCTACGAGCAGTACTTC. Residues: CASSAGRAPSGPYEQYF.

The CDR3 DNA reads as TGTGCCTGGGACAGGTCGAACACCGGGGAGCTGTTTTTT. This sequence encodes CAWDRSNTGELFF. The J gene is TRBJ2-2, the V gene TRBV30; D is possibly TRBD1 (6 bases). V lost 5 bases and J 0 bases, leaving 7 bases between the germline ends. The CDR3 extends over 13 amino acids. Per germline, CDR1 GTSNPN and CDR2 SVGIG (reference sequence).

The V gene is TRBV6-5, the J gene TRBJ2-7; no reliable D call. Germline V gene sequence: CDR1 MNHEY, CDR2 SVGAGI. The CDR3 totals 14 residues. Trimming left V 0 bases short and J 2 bases short, with 8 bases between. The CDR3 sequence: CASSYSDVAYEQYF. CDR3 sequence (DNA): TGTGCCAGCAGTTACTCGGACGTTGCCTACGAGCAGTACTTC.